Listed below are T cell receptor beta chains from one sample, sequenced in a study of technical replicates of blood from several donors. The assay was immunoSEQ multiplex PCR, and TCRdb's table has in-frame clones only and misses some. The profile shows about 66,000 clones, about 90% of them singletons. Sequencing used T cells isolated from PBMCs. Every receptor here comes from a human donor in good health. Both conserved end residues are part of each CDR3. Fields, in order: J gene, V gene, CDR3 protein.

TRBJ2-1	TRBV5-4	CASSFRQINEQFF
TRBJ1-5	TRBV5-5	CASSRGQGSNQPQHF
TRBJ2-3	TRBV30	CAWSSGSGGIDTQYF
TRBJ2-1	TRBV6-1	CASSEGTPSGGYNEQFF
TRBJ2-1	TRBV21-1	CASSKDGEREGLFF
TRBJ1-2	TRBV5-1	CAKNYNYGYTF
TRBJ2-3	TRBV27	CASSFWGQDTDTQYF
TRBJ2-1	TRBV4-1	CASSTPQGYNEQFF
TRBJ2-7	TRBV29-1	CSVDLGLAGGFDEQYF
TRBJ2-7	TRBV28	CASRYPTGQGLLEQYF
TRBJ2-7	TRBV6-5	CASSRSGEEAYEQYF
TRBJ2-3	TRBV27	CASSLGLHKHTQYF
TRBJ2-1	TRBV11-2	CASSLSTGLGVDEQFF
TRBJ1-1	TRBV7-9	CASSLGTGDTEAFF
TRBJ1-1	TRBV11-3	CASSSTGYGTEAFF
TRBJ2-7	TRBV5-6	CASSLGQIGVLRYEQYF
TRBJ2-3	TRBV9	CASSKIAGGTDTQYF
TRBJ2-7	TRBV28	CASNRGSSYEQYF
TRBJ1-2	TRBV6-1	CATRDRRYGYTF
TRBJ2-7	TRBV19	CASTGTGFHEQYF
TRBJ1-2	TRBV5-1	CASSLGGGLDYGYTF
TRBJ2-7	TRBV28	CASRSFYEQYF
TRBJ2-1	TRBV7-3	CASSSGTDFPNEQFF
TRBJ2-6	TRBV28	CASSSLQGSGANVLTF
TRBJ2-7	TRBV28	CASSTGLRTPYEQYF
TRBJ1-2	TRBV9	CASSVDLTGGSGGYTF
TRBJ2-7	TRBV11-2	CASSSLTSGIPYEQYF
TRBJ2-7	TRBV10-3	CAITVAGGLGEQYF
TRBJ1-1	TRBV27	CASSLTGLGTEAFF